Below, 5 T cell receptor beta chains from the same sample are listed, as sequenced in a study of PD-L1 blockade in urothelial cancer. Stated time point: pretreatment peripheral blood. Clones were read by immunoSEQ multiplex PCR, and TCRdb kept only the in-frame ones, dropping some. The sample has around 45,000 clones; around 84% are singletons. The sample here was PBMCs, taken around atezolizumab (anti-PD-L1) treatment. These TCRs come from a man between 60 and 75 years old with urothelial cancer.

This clone appeared once. This chain uses TRBV5-1 with TRBJ1-2; perhaps TRBD1 as D (5 bases). The V gene lost 5 bases and the J gene lost 4 bases, with 15 bases spanning the gap. The germline CDR1 and CDR2 sequences are SGHRS and YFSETQ. This CDR3 spans 14 amino acids. The CDR3: CASSPPGLFYGYTF. DNA for the CDR3: TGCGCCAGCAGTCCCCCAGGGCTTTTCTATGGCTACACCTTC.

This chain links TRBV27 with TRBJ2-3; maybe TRBD1 (5 bases). The V gene's germline CDR1 is MNHEY and CDR2 SMNVEV (reference sequence). With 2 bases removed from V and 3 bases from J, the gap between germline ends came to 12 bases. CDR3 size: 15 residues. Here the CDR3 DNA reads TGTGCCAGCAGTTTACAGGGAAGGAAAACAGATACGCAGTATTTT. As protein: CASSLQGRKTDTQYF.

The V gene is TRBV28, the J gene TRBJ1-2; perhaps TRBD1 as D (6 bases). Trimming pared 5 bases from V and 14 bases from J, leaving 21 bases between. The CDR3 loop spans 13 amino acids. Germline V gene lookup returns CDR1 MDHEN and CDR2 SYDVKM. The CDR3 sequence is CASSPQGSDFLTF. CDR3 nucleotides: TGTGCCAGCAGTCCACAGGGCTCGGACTTTCTGACCTTC.

This clone was seen once. The chain uses TRBV30 and TRBJ2-5, with D maybe TRBD2 (5 bases). Germline-derived CDR1 and CDR2 are GTSNPN and SVGIG (reference sequence). The CDR3 is 13 amino acids. Trimming left V 0 bases short and J 7 bases short, with 12 bases between. The CDR3 coding sequence is TGTGCCTGGAGTGTACTAGAAGTGGGGACCCAGTACTTC. Translated, it gives CAWSVLEVGTQYF.

The V call is TRBV15, the J call TRBJ2-7; the match to TRBD1 covers 7 bases. With 3 bases clipped from V and 2 bases from J, the junction kept 4 bases outside the gene matches. The CDR3 extends over 14 amino acids. Germline CDR1 LNHNV, CDR2 YYDKDF (reference sequence). CDR3 DNA: TGTGCCACCAGCAGGGTACAGGGGCCCTACGAGCAGTACTTC. Protein product: CATSRVQGPYEQYF.